This T cell receptor beta chain came from a study of blood T cell repertoires in COVID-19. Study information: There were acute and convalescent COVID-19 samples, and they came from the United States, Italy and Spain. The analysed material was cDNA or gDNA that came from T cells, B-cell-depleted T cells, or PBMCs.

Per the original data handling: Estimation of nucleated cell counts was performed using reference gene primer amplification. Sequencing was performed with immunoSEQ multiplex PCR; in TCRdb, only in-frame clones are kept and a portion is missing. The D gene and trimming were derived from the DNA, and the V and J assignments and clone size from that table. The profile covers about 28,000 clones, with about 90% appearing a single time and about 5.8% taken by the ten largest. CDR1 and CDR2 from the germline V gene are WNHNN and SYGVQD (reference sequence). Trimming removed 3 bases at V and 1 base at J, with 13 bases between. This CDR3 region has 16 residues.

The sequence came from a man aged 60 to 75 with active COVID-19. Sequences were obtained from peripheral blood. This chain connects TRBV10-1 to TRBJ2-1, with a tentative D call TRBD2 (5 bases). CDR3 sequence reads: CASSDSGSPSYNEQFF. The CDR3 DNA sequence: TGCGCCAGCAGTGATAGTGGGAGCCCGTCCTACAATGAGCAGTTCTTC.